The clone carrying this TCR beta chain came up a few times. Method: immunoSEQ multiplex PCR; TCRdb's copy keeps in-frame clones and lacks some. The data show around 130,000 clones, roughly 84% seen once. Those enrolled in Seattle joined during active infection and were followed longitudinally afterward. This sample is drawn from a study of blood T cell repertoires in COVID-19. Study details: Sites in the United States, Italy and Spain provided acute and convalescent COVID-19 samples. The cDNA or gDNA used as material had been derived from T cells, B-cell-depleted T cells, or PBMCs.

The sample comprised peripheral blood. The origin of this receptor is a man aged 30 to 39 with COVID-19, enrolled during active disease.

The CDR3 region is CASSSGSDYEQYF. The CDR3 region has the DNA TGTGCCAGTAGTAGCGGGTCAGACTACGAGCAGTACTTC. The chain uses TRBV19 and TRBJ2-7; D perhaps matches TRBD2 (5 bases). V shed 4 bases and J shed 3 bases, with 10 bases lying between them. The CDR3 extends over 13 amino acids. Per the germline V gene, CDR1 is LNHDA and CDR2 is SQIVND (reference sequence).